The entry that follows covers one TCR beta chain sequence. Its cognate antigen is unknown. The junction shows a germline mismatch at one end, possibly a read error. Clinical symptoms, serum thyroxine, TRAb, thyroid ultrasound and orbital computed tomography determined diagnosis. PBMCs stemmed from around 10 ml of fresh peripheral blood. The source of the sample is a study of Graves' ophthalmopathy and Graves' hyperthyroidism. The CDR3 is 13 residues long. Germline CDR1 reads SNHLY; CDR2 reads FYNNEI. Whole-study findings and limits: Blood also harbored most expanded thyroid clonotypes above 0.001 frequency. With a specificity of just over 72% and a sensitivity of around 70%, the model predicted ophthalmopathy progression.

Amplifying from RNA transcripts, the study obtained TCR beta CDR3 regions. HTBI-primed first-round RT-PCR preceded second-round multiplex PCR. TCRdb analysed the multiplex PCR reads with MiXCR anew, one entry per CDR3 protein. The data show about 400,000 distinct CDR3 sequences, approximately 15% seen once. The rearrangement joins TRBV2 to TRBJ1-2; D is ambiguous. The sequenced material came from peripheral blood. The sequence was obtained from a woman aged 18-29 years with stable Graves' hyperthyroidism. CDR3 DNA: TGTGCCAGCAGTGAGATGCAGAGCTATGGTTACACCTTC. Protein: CASSEMQSYGYTF.